The clone carrying this T cell receptor (beta chain) was observed once. Its antigen is currently unknown. This record comes from a study of T cell responses to AZD1222 COVID-19 vaccine. Whole-study context: Pooled in the analysis were second doses at about 4 or about 12 weeks.

Trimming took 2 bases from V and 6 from J, leaving 16 bases between them. Germline-derived CDR1 and CDR2 are SQVTM and ANQGSEA. The CDR3 covers 14 residues. Overall study results and limits: Only 5 to 7 AZD1222 recipients tested seropositive at baseline. Repertoire sampling occurred only after the peak T cell response.

TCRdb keeps only in-frame clones here, not all; method: immunoSEQ multiplex PCR. The top ten clones hold roughly 2% of a sample with about 150,000 clones, 80% to 90% of them seen once. The sequences come from peripheral blood, collected on day 0 of AZD1222 vaccination. The chain employs TRBV29-1 and TRBJ1-1; a possible D gene is TRBD1 (5 bases). This TCR was recovered from an adult in good health. CDR3 in amino acids: CSVEIAHLGAEAFF. CDR3 nucleotides: TGCAGCGTTGAAATTGCTCACTTAGGGGCTGAAGCTTTCTTT.